The 7 T cell receptor beta chains presented below share a single source sample, sequenced in a study of cytomegalovirus exposure and HLA in healthy donors. The PCR ran on 60 Vbeta and 13 Jbeta primers. Profiling relied on immunoSEQ multiplex PCR, and the TCRdb table lists in-frame clones only, not all of them. The table has fewer than 250,000 clones, over 70% seen once. Sequenced sample: PBMCs. The receptors derive from a boy aged 2 to 10 in good health and CMV-seronegative.

The chain combines TRBV6-5 with TRBJ1-4, with a possible D match to TRBD1 (5 bases). Trimming cost V 7 bases and J 0 bases, with 12 bases left between them. The CDR3 contains 15 residues. Per germline, CDR1 MNHEY and CDR2 SVGAGI. CDR3: CASTQGSATNEKLFF. The DNA of the CDR3 is TGTGCCAGCACTCAGGGCTCTGCAACTAATGAAAAACTGTTTTTT.

The rearrangement joins TRBV4-1 to TRBJ2-1; the D gene is possibly TRBD1 (5 bases). The germline V gene has CDR1 MGHRA and CDR2 YSYEKL. The CDR3 length is 18 residues. V was shortened by 1 base and J by 7 bases, with 23 bases between the two germline ends. The CDR3 region has the DNA TGCGCCAGCAGCCAAGGTGGTCCAATACCCTATAAGGGGAATGAGCAGTTCTTC. This sequence encodes CASSQGGPIPYKGNEQFF.

The chain carries TRBV29-1 and TRBJ1-1, with 8 bases matching TRBD1. Germline V lookup: CDR1 SQVTM, CDR2 ANQGSEA. V lost 5 bases, J lost 8 bases, and 4 bases stayed unmatched. CDR3 size: 11 residues. CDR3 nucleotides: TGCAGCGTTACGAGGACAGGGGAAGCTTTCTTT. It encodes CSVTRTGEAFF.

This sequence joins TRBV7-9 and TRBJ1-1; no firm D call. Germline loops: CDR1 SEHNR, CDR2 FQNEAQ (reference sequence). V lost 5 bases, J lost 2 bases, and 12 bases lay in between. The CDR3 covers 14 residues. The CDR3 is CASSPPRSNTEAFF. DNA for the CDR3: TGTGCCAGCAGCCCGCCTCGGTCTAACACTGAAGCTTTCTTT.

The V and J genes are TRBV12-5 and TRBJ1-2, with 7 bases that match TRBD1. After removal of 6 bases from V and 8 bases from J, the junction contained 9 bases not matched to a gene. The CDR3 spans 13 residues. The germline gives CDR1 LGHNT, CDR2 FRNRAP. Here the CDR3 reads CASGLTGLRGYTF. The CDR3 DNA sequence: TGTGCTAGTGGCCTGACAGGGTTGAGGGGCTACACCTTC.

This clone was seen just once. This chain connects TRBV14 to TRBJ2-7; 9 positions agree with TRBD1. This CDR3 spans 16 amino acids. With V trimmed by 0 bases and J by 3 bases, 6 bases remained unmatched. Looked up from germline, CDR1 is SGHDN and CDR2 is FVKESK. The chain's CDR3 is CASSQDLGTGNYEQYF. Here the CDR3 DNA reads TGTGCCAGCAGCCAAGACCTCGGGACAGGGAACTACGAGCAGTACTTC.

The chain carries TRBV7-6 and TRBJ2-1, with 13 bases aligning to TRBD2. The CDR3 totals 16 residues. Losses at the gene ends were 4 bases for V and 7 bases for J; bases not matched to a gene: 7. Germline V gene sequence: CDR1 SGHVS, CDR2 FNYEAQ. In DNA, the CDR3 is TGTGCCAGCAGCTGGGGAGGACTAGCGGGGGTTAATGAGCAGTTCTTC. Protein product: CASSWGGLAGVNEQFF.